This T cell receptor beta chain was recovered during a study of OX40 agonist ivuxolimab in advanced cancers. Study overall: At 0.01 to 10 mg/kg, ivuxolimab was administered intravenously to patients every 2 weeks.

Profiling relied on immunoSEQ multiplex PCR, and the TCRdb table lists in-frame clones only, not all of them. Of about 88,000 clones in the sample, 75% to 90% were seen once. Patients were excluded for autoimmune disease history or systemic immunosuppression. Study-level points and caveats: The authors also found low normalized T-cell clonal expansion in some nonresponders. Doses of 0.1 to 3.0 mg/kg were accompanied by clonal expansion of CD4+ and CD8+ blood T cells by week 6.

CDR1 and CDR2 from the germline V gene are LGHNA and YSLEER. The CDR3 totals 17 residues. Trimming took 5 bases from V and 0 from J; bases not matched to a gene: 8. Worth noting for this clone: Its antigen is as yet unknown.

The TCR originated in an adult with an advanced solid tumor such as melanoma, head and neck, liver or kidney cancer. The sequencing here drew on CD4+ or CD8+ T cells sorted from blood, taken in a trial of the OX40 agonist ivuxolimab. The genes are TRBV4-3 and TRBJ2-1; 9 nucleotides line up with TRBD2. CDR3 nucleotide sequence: TGCGCCAGCAGCTCCCGCCCGCGGGAGGGCTCCTACAATGAGCAGTTCTTC. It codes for CASSSRPREGSYNEQFF.